The 31 T cell receptor beta chains below all came from one sample that was sequenced in a study of cytomegalovirus exposure and HLA in healthy donors. PCR amplification relied on 60 Vbeta primers (plus 13 Jbeta primers). The protocol was immunoSEQ multiplex PCR, while the TCRdb copy is restricted to in-frame clones and leaves out a portion. This sample contains about 53,000 clones. Sequencing used PBMCs. All receptors derive from a woman under 30 in good health and CMV-seronegative.

V gene TRBV5-1 combines with J gene TRBJ1-1, with 9 bases matching TRBD1. CDR3 length: 17 residues. CDR1 and CDR2 from the germline V gene are SGHRS and YFSETQ. Trimming took 0 bases from V and 0 from J; bases not matched to a gene: 6. The CDR3 spells CASSLGRTGAMNTEAFF. The CDR3, as DNA: TGCGCCAGCAGCTTGGGGCGGACAGGGGCTATGAACACTGAAGCTTTCTTT.

The chain combines TRBV29-1 with TRBJ2-3; possibly TRBD2 for D (7 bases). This CDR3 spans 14 amino acids. Trimming left V 4 bases short and J 5 bases short, with 16 bases between. From germline, CDR1 is SQVTM and CDR2 ANQGSEA. Here the CDR3 DNA reads TGCAGCGTTGTTGTGGGGGGGCGTTTAGATACGCAGTATTTT. Its translation: CSVVVGGRLDTQYF.

This chain connects TRBV20-1 to TRBJ1-2; 7 bases are a match to TRBD1. Germline-derived CDR1 and CDR2 are DFQATT and SNEGSKA (reference sequence). The CDR3 runs 11 residues. Trimming at V came to 7 bases and at J to 8 bases, leaving 7 bases not matched to a gene. As DNA, the CDR3 is TGCAGTGTTGACAGGGTTAGAGGCTACACCTTC. The encoded protein is CSVDRVRGYTF.

The CDR3 is CASSLQDRITEAFF. DNA for the CDR3: TGTGCCAGCAGCCTACAGGACCGAATCACTGAAGCTTTCTTT. This sequence joins TRBV5-6 and TRBJ1-1; a possible D gene is TRBD1 (5 bases). Trimming took 4 bases from V and 4 from J, leaving 14 bases between them. Looked up from germline, CDR1 is SGHDT and CDR2 is YYEEEE. CDR3 size: 14 residues.

CDR3 region: CASTDSNQPQHF. DNA of the CDR3: TGTGCCAGCACAGATAGCAATCAGCCCCAGCATTTT. The chain couples TRBV19 to TRBJ1-5; D gene ambiguous. This CDR3 has 12 amino acids. Germline loops: CDR1 LNHDA, CDR2 SQIVND (reference sequence). V gave up 9 bases and J gave up 0 bases, with 6 bases separating them. The full variable domain, with the rest looked up from reference TRBV19 and TRBJ1-5, is DGGITQSPKYLFRKEGQNVTLSCEQNLNHDAMYWYRQDPGQGLRLIYYSQIVNDFQKGDIAEGYSVSREKKESFPLTVTSAQKNPTAFYLCASTDSNQPQHFGDGTRLSIL.

The J gene is TRBJ1-1, the V gene TRBV9; perhaps TRBD1 as D (6 bases). The CDR3 covers 13 residues. CDR1 is SGDLS and CDR2 is YYNGEE in the germline V gene. V was shortened by 3 bases and J by 1 base, with 7 bases between the two germline ends. CDR3 sequence (DNA): TGTGCCAGCAGCGGCAGGGGGAACACTGAAGCTTTCTTT. This encodes CASSGRGNTEAFF.

The rearrangement uses TRBV18 and TRBJ1-5, with TRBD1 as a possible D gene (5 bases). Per germline, CDR1 KGHSH and CDR2 LQKENI. Trimming removed 0 bases at V and 0 bases at J, with 9 bases between. The CDR3 is 16 residues long. The chain's CDR3 is CASSPPGPNSNQPQHF. The CDR3 DNA sequence: TGTGCCAGCTCACCACCGGGGCCCAATAGCAATCAGCCCCAGCATTTT.

The V gene is TRBV4-1, the J gene TRBJ1-2, with D unresolved. V lost 2 bases, J lost 2 bases, and 12 bases lay in between. The CDR3 extends over 15 amino acids. CDR1 is MGHRA and CDR2 is YSYEKL in the germline V gene. This CDR3 is CASSQLPGGNYGYTF. For the CDR3, the DNA is TGCGCCAGCAGCCAATTACCGGGAGGGAACTATGGCTACACCTTC.

V and J are TRBV4-1 and TRBJ2-7; 15 bases match TRBD2. The germline V gene has CDR1 MGHRA and CDR2 YSYEKL. This CDR3 has 20 amino acids. Trimming removed 1 base from V and 0 bases from J; junction bases left unmatched: 10. The CDR3 DNA sequence: TGCGCCAGCAGCCAAGCCGGCGGACTAGCGGGGGGGGGCGGCTCCTACGAGCAGTACTTC. It specifies CASSQAGGLAGGGGSYEQYF.

The rearrangement uses TRBV29-1 and TRBJ2-3; 7 bases agree with TRBD2. Germline CDR1 is SQVTM and CDR2 is ANQGSEA. The CDR3 loop spans 13 amino acids. V lost 3 bases and J lost 6; bases outside the gene matches: 6. CDR3 protein: CSVEGGGMDTQYF. For the CDR3, the DNA is TGCAGCGTTGAGGGGGGGGGTATGGATACGCAGTATTTT.

The chain links TRBV18 to TRBJ1-4; perhaps TRBD1 as D (6 bases). The germline V gene has CDR1 KGHSH and CDR2 LQKENI. The CDR3 totals 14 residues. V lost 4 bases to trimming and J lost 3 bases, with 9 bases between them. Here the CDR3 reads CASSLPGANEKLFF. CDR3 nucleotides: TGTGCCAGCTCACTTCCAGGGGCTAATGAAAAACTGTTTTTT.

V is TRBV18 and J is TRBJ1-5, with TRBD1 as a possible D gene (5 bases). Germline CDR1 reads KGHSH; CDR2 reads LQKENI. The ends were cut back, 3 bases at V and 5 bases at J, with 8 bases in the middle. The CDR3 loop spans 13 amino acids. The CDR3 spells CASSPVRDQPQHF. In nucleotides, the CDR3 is TGTGCCAGCTCACCGGTCAGGGATCAGCCCCAGCATTTT. Complete variable domain (other parts from reference TRBV18 and TRBJ1-5): NAGVMQNPRHLVRRRGQEARLRCSPMKGHSHVYWYRQLPEEGLKFMVYLQKENIIDESGMPKERFSAEFPKEGPSILRIQQVVRGDSAAYFCASSPVRDQPQHFGDGTRLSIL.

V is TRBV4-1 and J is TRBJ1-2; maybe TRBD1 (6 bases). Germline lookup yields CDR1 MGHRA and CDR2 YSYEKL. The V end was cut by 3 bases, the J end by 3 bases, with 14 bases between. The CDR3 covers 15 residues. CDR3 amino acids: CASSQPGQNYYGYTF. The DNA of the CDR3 is TGCGCCAGCAGCCAGCCCGGACAGAACTACTATGGCTACACCTTC.

The CDR3: CASSQDPGQGDEKLFF. CDR3 in DNA: TGTGCCAGCAGCCAAGACCCGGGACAGGGGGATGAAAAACTGTTTTTT. The chain links TRBV4-2 to TRBJ1-4; 11 bases match TRBD1. Germline-derived CDR1 and CDR2 are LGHNA and YNFKEQ. Trimming took 0 bases from V and 6 from J; bases not matched to a gene: 3. The CDR3 runs to 16 residues.

This chain uses TRBV9 with TRBJ1-2; TRBD1 matches at 10 bases. The germline gives CDR1 SGDLS, CDR2 YYNGEE. The CDR3 is 15 residues long. The V and J ends lost 1 base and 8 bases, in that order; junction bases with no gene match: 8. For the CDR3, the DNA is TGTGCCAGCAGCGTAAGTTGGGGACAGGGGCAAGGCTACACCTTC. This sequence encodes CASSVSWGQGQGYTF.

The genes are TRBV4-1 and TRBJ2-7; a weak D match, TRBD2 (5 bases). The CDR3 has 16 residues. V lost 0 bases, J lost 1 base, and 13 bases lay in between. The germline V gene encodes CDR1 MGHRA and CDR2 YSYEKL. The CDR3 DNA sequence: TGCGCCAGCAGCCAAGAGCCTAGCTTCCTATCCTACGAGCAGTACTTC. Translated: CASSQEPSFLSYEQYF.

The chain employs TRBV5-1 and TRBJ2-7, with D possibly matching TRBD1 (6 bases). Germline assignment: CDR1 SGHRS and CDR2 YFSETQ. The ends were cut back, 3 bases at V and 5 bases at J, with 12 bases in the middle. CDR3 length equals 13 residues. The CDR3 DNA sequence: TGCGCCAGCAGCTCAGGGGCAGCGGACGAGCAGTACTTC. Translating it yields CASSSGAADEQYF.

V is TRBV7-9 and J is TRBJ1-6; 9 nucleotides agree with TRBD1. Germline assignment: CDR1 SEHNR and CDR2 FQNEAQ (reference sequence). With 5 bases clipped from V and 5 bases from J, the junction kept 7 bases outside the gene matches. This CDR3 region has 16 residues. The CDR3 nucleotides read TGTGCCAGCAGCGCACCTACAGGGGGCAATAATTCACCCCTCCACTTT. The encoded protein is CASSAPTGGNNSPLHF.

V usage is TRBV15 and J usage is TRBJ2-7, with D possibly TRBD2 on 5 matching bases. Germline loops: CDR1 LNHNV, CDR2 YYDKDF (reference sequence). This CDR3 has 13 amino acids. V was trimmed by 5 bases and J by 5 bases, leaving 13 bases between them. CDR3 residues: CATSHPAGDEQYF. CDR3 coding DNA: TGTGCCACCAGCCACCCGGCGGGTGACGAGCAGTACTTC.

CDR3 in amino acids: CASSPGFYEQYF. In DNA form, the CDR3 reads TGCGCCAGCAGCCCGGGATTCTACGAGCAGTACTTC. V and J are TRBV5-1 and TRBJ2-7, with a possible D match to TRBD2 (5 bases). Per germline, CDR1 SGHRS and CDR2 YFSETQ. Trimming took 4 bases from V and 3 from J, leaving 8 bases between them. CDR3 length equals 12 residues.

The chain employs TRBV6-5 and TRBJ1-2; no reliable D call. This CDR3 has 13 amino acids. Germline V gives CDR1 MNHEY, CDR2 SVGAGI. V was pared by 6 bases and J by 2 bases, with 10 bases between. CDR3 region: CASRTRKNYGYTF. CDR3 DNA sequence: TGTGCCAGCAGGACTCGTAAAAACTATGGCTACACCTTC.

V gene TRBV29-1 combines with J gene TRBJ2-7; D perhaps matches TRBD1 (6 bases). Per germline, CDR1 SQVTM and CDR2 ANQGSEA. Trimming took off 4 bases at V and 7 bases at J, with 20 bases between the two ends. The CDR3 is made up of 14 amino acids. The CDR3: CSVGSRGALGEQYF. DNA for the CDR3: TGCAGCGTTGGGTCCAGGGGTGCTTTAGGGGAGCAGTACTTC.

V usage is TRBV6-6 and J usage is TRBJ1-5, with D perhaps TRBD1 (6 bases). Germline loops: CDR1 MNHNY, CDR2 SVGAGI (reference sequence). V lost 7 bases, J lost 3 bases, and 13 bases lay in between. The CDR3 runs to 14 residues. CDR3 loop: CASTLPGHNQPQHF. Written as DNA, the CDR3 is TGTGCCAGCACCCTCCCGGGACACAATCAGCCCCAGCATTTT.

J is TRBJ2-2 and V is TRBV5-1, with D tentatively TRBD1 (5 bases). This CDR3 has 15 amino acids. Trimming left V 1 base short and J 3 bases short, with 10 bases between. Germline V gene data show CDR1 as SGHRS and CDR2 as YFSETQ. CDR3 bases: TGCGCCAGCAGCTTGACAACGACAGACACCGGGGAGCTGTTTTTT. Translated, it gives CASSLTTTDTGELFF.

V is TRBV5-4 and J is TRBJ2-5, with 8 bases that match TRBD2. The CDR3 sequence is 15 residues long. CDR1 and CDR2 from the germline V gene are SGHNT and YYREEE (reference sequence). With V trimmed by 4 bases and J by 5 bases, 10 bases remained unmatched. The CDR3 reads CASSGRYSGAETQYF. CDR3 nucleotides: TGTGCCAGCAGCGGGCGGTATAGCGGGGCGGAGACCCAGTACTTC.

V gene TRBV5-1 combines with J gene TRBJ1-1; 8 bases agree with TRBD1. Trimming cost V 4 bases and J 4 bases; bases outside gene matches: 9. Germline assignment: CDR1 SGHRS and CDR2 YFSETQ. The CDR3 consists of 15 residues. As DNA, the CDR3 is TGCGCCAGCAGCCAGGGACAGGTTGGAATCACTGAAGCTTTCTTT. Residues: CASSQGQVGITEAFF.

The chain combines TRBV11-2 with TRBJ2-5, with TRBD2 identical over 10 bases. V lost 5 bases to trimming and J lost 4 bases; unmatched junction nucleotides: 10. There are 16 residues in the CDR3. Germline values: CDR1 SGHAT, CDR2 FQNNGV. CDR3 residues: CASSPSPAGGPETQYF. The CDR3 region has the DNA TGTGCCAGCAGCCCCTCCCCAGCGGGGGGGCCAGAGACCCAGTACTTC.

V gene TRBV7-9 combines with J gene TRBJ2-1; 13 positions match TRBD2. Per the germline V gene, CDR1 is SEHNR and CDR2 is FQNEAQ (reference sequence). V shed 5 bases and J 8 bases; nucleotides not matched to a gene: 3. The CDR3 runs to 14 residues. The CDR3 region is CASSRTSGGYEQFF. In DNA form, the CDR3 reads TGTGCCAGCAGCCGGACTAGCGGGGGCTATGAGCAGTTCTTC.

The chain recombines TRBV25-1 with TRBJ2-1, with 8 bases matching TRBD1. Looked up from germline, CDR1 is MGHDK and CDR2 is SYGVNS. The junction had 6 bases not matched to a gene; V was cut back by 3 bases and J by 5 bases. The length of the CDR3 is 15 residues. The CDR3 region has the DNA TGTGCCAGCAGTGAGGCGGACAGGGTGGACAATGAGCAGTTCTTC. Translated: CASSEADRVDNEQFF.

To note about this clone: Mismatch with germline at one junction end may stem from a read error. The chain uses TRBV20-1 and TRBJ1-1; D ambiguous. The CDR3 runs 11 residues. Germline lookup yields CDR1 DFQATT and CDR2 SNEGSKA (reference sequence). As DNA, the CDR3 is TGCAGTGCTAGAACCCCAAACCGGGAGTCTTTT. Encoded protein: CSARTPNRESF.

DNA for the CDR3: TGTGCCAGCAGCGCCGGACTAGCGGGGGGGCTGGGAACGCAGTATTTT. It specifies CASSAGLAGGLGTQYF. V usage is TRBV9 and J usage is TRBJ2-3; 15 bases agree with TRBD2. Germline V gene lookup returns CDR1 SGDLS and CDR2 YYNGEE. Germline trimming cut 3 bases from V and 9 bases from J; bases unmatched to any gene: 8. There are 16 residues in the CDR3.